These T cell receptor beta chains were read from a single sample in a study of T cells in Graves' hyperthyroidism and ophthalmopathy. TCRdb reanalysed the multiplex PCR reads using MiXCR and keeps one entry per CDR3 protein. Of a few hundred thousand distinct CDR3 sequences listed, approximately 48% were seen once; the top ten hold around 44%. The specimen was peripheral blood or thyroid tissue (not recorded which). These receptors all come from an adult woman with Graves' disease, either hyperthyroidism or ophthalmopathy (not recorded which). The CDR3 runs from the conserved cysteine through the conserved F or W. A D gene is named only where the DNA matches it firmly. Size is omitted from some rows. Given values are once, few, many or a class for expanded clones.

>TRBD1|many|TRBV12-3/TRBV12-4
CASSRQGFDTEAFF
>NA|many|TRBV10-3
CAISDPGHPNTGELFF
>NA|NA|TRBV11-2
CASSVEVGGTGANVLTF
>NA|NA|TRBV19
CAGYYGYTF
>TRBD2|NA|TRBV11-2
CASSLDSGGTVYEQYF
>NA|few|TRBV2
CASGSDGVLDEQYF
>NA|many|TRBV6-2/TRBV6-3
CASSYSFEEKLFF
>TRBD1|many|TRBV4-3
CASSQTGVWAGYTF
>NA|few|TRBV4-1
CASSQDGGLLSSGNTIYF
>NA|NA|TRBV11-2
CASSLQGMSEKLFF
>NA|NA|TRBV24-1
CATSDGRTSGNTIYF
>TRBD1|NA|TRBV7-9
CASSRSTGDQEAQYF
>NA|many|TRBV7-3
CASSLNSRNTEAFF
>NA|few|TRBV5-1
CASSLGPDYEQYF
>TRBD2|many|TRBV7-2
CASSTPGLAAHRELFF
>NA|few|TRBV7-8
CASSPSRVWGRETQYF
>NA|few|TRBV7-2
CASSPHTDTQYF
>TRBD1|NA|TRBV2
CASTGQGAGGNQPQHF
>NA|once|TRBV10-3
CASSLSPLGQNYEQYF
>TRBD2|few|TRBV2
CASRGEGNQPQYF
>NA|NA|TRBV7-3
CASSSNPGNVGELFF
>NA|many|TRBV29-1
CSVGGGKGYGEQYF
>NA|many|TRBV7-8
CASSFSAGYRNEKLFF
>NA|many|TRBV20-1
CSAPLEGRTEAFF
>TRBD1|few|TRBV20-1
CSATSGTGTYEQYF
>NA|many|TRBV2
CARRDRTRYGYTF
>TRBD2|many|TRBV7-6
CASSWTSGREETQYF
>TRBD2|NA|TRBV20-1
CSATLAGGSLSTDTQYF
>NA|NA|TRBV11-1
CASSTWGREKLFF
>TRBD1|few|TRBV2
CASNPTGGETQYF
>NA|NA|TRBV5-1
CASSLVSRPLNTEAFF
>TRBD1|many|TRBV12-3/TRBV12-4
CASTQQGGTEAFF
>TRBD1|once|TRBV14
CASSQGDRANTEAFF
>NA|NA|TRBV20-1
CSARPPGGDGYTF
>NA|NA|TRBV7-8
CACSLVGAIEAFF
>TRBD1|NA|TRBV19
CASSHRGLAEAFF
>NA|many|TRBV5-1
CASSFGNSYEQYF
>NA|NA|TRBV2
CASSRLGYSEEQYF
>TRBD1|NA|TRBV5-4
CASSLLGQGKETQYF
>TRBD2|NA|TRBV20-1
CSARDRLAGVKANEQYF
>TRBD1|NA|TRBV7-9
CASSSDGTGGTGYTF
>NA|few|TRBV7-8
CASSFKGPRDTQYF
>NA|many|TRBV20-1
CSASGADSYGYTF
>NA|NA|TRBV7-9
CASSLRGYNEQYF
>TRBD1|NA|TRBV20-1
CSAPGTVNSPLHF
>NA|NA|TRBV29-1
CSVASGSPYEQYF
>NA|NA|TRBV20-1
CSARSPRRALDEQYF
>NA|NA|TRBV5-1
CASSLERYGYTF
>NA|few|TRBV29-1
CSSASTGSNTEAFF
>TRBD1|many|TRBV7-9
CASRHRAGTGQETQYF
>TRBD2|NA|TRBV7-3
CASSLRAAGKDTQYF
>NA|many|TRBV20-1
CSASQRETGELFF
>TRBD1|NA|TRBV2
CASSRQGSGTDTQYF
>NA|NA|TRBV15
CATSRDQHSPLHF
>NA|NA|TRBV29-1
CSVPGTIAYEQYF
>TRBD2|NA|TRBV25-1
CASSYPPAGGISYEQYF
>TRBD2|NA|TRBV15
CATGAGNQETQYF
>NA|many|TRBV10-3
CAISESDSGVSPQHF